These 27 T cell receptor beta chains share one sample of origin, sequenced in a study of shared clonotypes between healthy human individuals. Repertoires were generated with immunoSEQ multiplex PCR, while TCRdb's copy carries only in-frame clones and drops some. Among roughly 2.5 million clones listed, approximately 92% were seen once. Sequencing input: naive CD4+ T cells sorted from blood. Noted subset: CD45RA+ positively selected. The receptors here all came from a man in his late teens or twenties in good health.

V gene TRBV6-5 combines with J gene TRBJ2-1, with D uncertain. Trimming stripped 6 bases from V and 5 bases from J, with 17 bases between. The CDR3 extends over 15 amino acids. CDR1 MNHEY and CDR2 SVGAGI come from the germline V gene. CDR3 DNA sequence: TGTGCCAGCAGCCGAAAACAGTTACCAGACAATGAGCAGTTCTTC. As protein: CASSRKQLPDNEQFF.

This clone was found once. The chain carries TRBV6-1 and TRBJ2-3; a possible D gene is TRBD1 (6 bases). V was trimmed by 1 base and J by 3 bases, leaving 14 bases between them. The CDR3 has 16 amino acids. Germline lookup yields CDR1 MNHNS and CDR2 SASEGT. This CDR3 reads CASSEGIGRGTDTQYF. CDR3 nucleotide sequence: TGTGCCAGCAGTGAAGGGATCGGCAGGGGAACAGATACGCAGTATTTT.

The rearrangement links TRBV5-4 to TRBJ1-1; 8 positions match TRBD1. The CDR3 sequence is 15 residues long. CDR1 is SGHNT and CDR2 is YYREEE in the germline V gene (reference sequence). After removal of 0 bases from V and 7 bases from J, the junction contained 8 bases not matched to a gene. DNA of the CDR3: TGTGCCAGCAGCTTGGTTGGCAGGGGGCCCGGTGAAGCTTTCTTT. Encoded protein: CASSLVGRGPGEAFF.

This chain joins TRBV27 and TRBJ2-7, with D perhaps given as TRBD1 or TRBD2 (5 bases each). The V end was cut by 7 bases, the J end by 5 bases, with 21 bases between. Germline V CDR1 and CDR2: MNHEY, SMNVEV (reference sequence). The CDR3 consists of 15 residues. The DNA of the CDR3 is TGTGCCAGCACAAAACGGGGCACCCGCGACCACGAGCAGTACTTC. Protein: CASTKRGTRDHEQYF.

V is TRBV20-1 and J is TRBJ2-5, with TRBD1 matching over 7 bases. V dropped 8 bases and J dropped 4; count of bases not matched to a gene: 4. The CDR3 covers 11 residues. Per germline, CDR1 DFQATT and CDR2 SNEGSKA (reference sequence). The CDR3 loop is CSKGAGETQYF. The CDR3 coding sequence is TGCAGTAAGGGGGCAGGAGAGACCCAGTACTTC.

The rearrangement links TRBV19 to TRBJ2-7; weak D call: TRBD2 (6 bases). Trimming stripped 6 bases from V and 0 bases from J, with 9 bases between. This CDR3 contains 13 residues. Germline-derived CDR1 and CDR2 are LNHDA and SQIVND (reference sequence). CDR3 in DNA: TGTGCCAGTAGCTGGAGGGACTCCTACGAGCAGTACTTC. It codes for CASSWRDSYEQYF.

The gene calls are TRBV19 and TRBJ2-4, with D unresolved. The V gene's germline CDR1 is LNHDA and CDR2 SQIVND (reference sequence). The CDR3 is 16 amino acids. V was pared by 3 bases and J by 0 bases, with 12 bases between. CDR3 sequence reads: CASSMGLLLAKNIQYF. CDR3 nucleotide sequence: TGTGCCAGTAGTATGGGATTGCTATTAGCCAAAAACATTCAGTACTTC.

This clone appeared a single time. This rearrangement joins TRBV6-5 to TRBJ1-2, with 10 bases matching TRBD1. V lost 2 bases, J lost 3 bases, and 3 bases stayed unmatched. The CDR3 contains 15 residues. The V gene's germline CDR1 is MNHEY and CDR2 SVGAGI. The CDR3 reads CASSYRDRGYYGYTF. Written as DNA, the CDR3 is TGTGCCAGCAGTTACAGGGACAGGGGTTACTATGGCTACACCTTC.

The V call is TRBV5-8, the J call TRBJ1-5; TRBD1 agrees at 8 bases. The length of the CDR3 is 16 residues. V lost 4 bases, J lost 4 bases, and 10 bases stayed unmatched. Germline CDR1 is SGHTS and CDR2 is YDEGEE. CDR3 residues: CASSPAYGTGNQPQHF. DNA for the CDR3: TGTGCCAGCAGCCCAGCCTACGGGACAGGTAATCAGCCCCAGCATTTT.

This clone was observed once. The chain combines TRBV28 with TRBJ2-3, with 9 bases lining up with TRBD1. The CDR3 runs to 16 residues. CDR1 and CDR2 (germline): MDHEN, SYDVKM. V lost 7 bases and J lost 8; bases outside the gene matches: 16. The CDR3 DNA reads TGTGCCAGCACCCTATGGAGTACAGGGGGCTCGGGTACGCAGTATTTT. It translates to CASTLWSTGGSGTQYF.

The chain is built from TRBV2 and TRBJ2-5, with 8 bases matching TRBD2. The V segment lost 5 bases and the J segment 4 bases; nucleotides outside the gene matches: 3. Germline V gene lookup returns CDR1 SNHLY and CDR2 FYNNEI. The CDR3 totals 13 residues. CDR3 sequence: CASSTGGGETQYF. In DNA, the CDR3 is TGTGCCAGCAGTACGGGGGGGGGAGAGACCCAGTACTTC.

This sequence joins TRBV27 and TRBJ2-3; TRBD2 aligns across 8 bases. Germline V gene lookup returns CDR1 MNHEY and CDR2 SMNVEV (reference sequence). The V gene end was trimmed by 5 bases and the J gene end by 1 base; junction bases not matched to a gene: 5. The CDR3 runs 15 residues. The CDR3 spells CASSAPGLGTDTQYF. The CDR3 DNA sequence: TGTGCCAGCAGTGCACCGGGACTAGGCACAGATACGCAGTATTTT.

In the case of this clone: The same CDR3 is also encoded by other DNA sequences in this sample. The chain couples TRBV5-1 to TRBJ1-1, with 9 bases matching TRBD1. J was trimmed by 4 bases and V by 4 bases; bases with no gene match: 8. The CDR3 spans 15 residues. Germline CDR1 SGHRS, CDR2 YFSETQ. The CDR3 DNA reads as TGCGCCAGCAGCCCACGGACAGGGGAGGGCACTGAAGCTTTCTTT. Amino acids: CASSPRTGEGTEAFF.

This chain joins TRBV27 and TRBJ2-7; maybe TRBD2 (6 bases). Germline assignment: CDR1 MNHEY and CDR2 SMNVEV (reference sequence). The V end lost 2 bases, the J end lost 5 bases, and 16 bases lay between the germline ends. This CDR3 contains 15 residues. The CDR3, as DNA: TGTGCCAGCAGTTTACGGACTGGGACTGTGGACGAGCAGTACTTC. Protein sequence: CASSLRTGTVDEQYF.

J is TRBJ2-3 and V is TRBV6-6; D remains ambiguous. CDR1 MNHNY and CDR2 SVGAGI come from the germline V gene (reference sequence). The CDR3 is made up of 13 amino acids. Trimming removed 2 bases at V and 2 bases at J, with 5 bases between. The CDR3 loop is CASSYRTTDTQYF. CDR3 sequence (DNA): TGTGCCAGCAGTTACCGGACCACAGATACGCAGTATTTT.

This chain connects TRBV6-6 to TRBJ1-1; possible D gene TRBD1, 5 bases. Germline CDR1 is MNHNY and CDR2 is SVGAGI (reference sequence). Trimming pared 9 bases from V and 0 bases from J, leaving 14 bases between. The CDR3 extends over 14 amino acids. The CDR3 nucleotides read TGTGCCAGTCTATTCCAGGGCATGAACACTGAAGCTTTCTTT. The encoded protein is CASLFQGMNTEAFF.

This clone was observed a handful of times. The same CDR3 arises from other DNA sequences in this sample as well. The rearrangement links TRBV29-1 to TRBJ1-1; the D is unclear. Germline CDR1 SQVTM, CDR2 ANQGSEA. The CDR3 sequence is 13 residues long. V lost 2 bases and J 0 bases, leaving 7 bases between the germline ends. CDR3 in amino acids: CSVEPRMNTEAFF. CDR3 in DNA: TGCAGCGTTGAACCGCGCATGAACACTGAAGCTTTCTTT.

This clone has a handful of counts. This sequence joins TRBV30 and TRBJ1-2, with D maybe TRBD1 (5 bases). The CDR3 sequence is 13 residues long. CDR1 and CDR2 (germline): GTSNPN, SVGIG (reference sequence). Trimming took 4 bases from V and 2 from J, leaving 11 bases between them. CDR3: CAWTTRENYGYTF. The CDR3 DNA follows: TGTGCCTGGACTACCAGGGAGAACTATGGCTACACCTTC.

V and J are TRBV5-1 and TRBJ2-3; TRBD2 aligns across 13 bases. Germline V gives CDR1 SGHRS, CDR2 YFSETQ. The V gene end was trimmed by 4 bases and the J gene end by 2 bases; junction bases not matched to a gene: 4. This CDR3 spans 16 amino acids. CDR3 region: CASSSGTSGATDTQYF. The CDR3 nucleotides read TGCGCCAGCAGCAGCGGGACTAGCGGGGCCACAGATACGCAGTATTTT.

This clone was observed a single time. The chain is built from TRBV28 and TRBJ1-2; 7 bases map to TRBD1. The V gene's germline CDR1 is MDHEN and CDR2 SYDVKM. The V and J ends lost 2 bases and 8 bases, in that order; junction bases with no gene match: 8. This CDR3 is built from 14 residues. The CDR3 spells CASSLPDRAGGYTF. The CDR3, as DNA: TGTGCCAGCAGTTTACCTGACAGGGCGGGGGGCTACACCTTC.

J is TRBJ1-1 and V is TRBV7-8; TRBD1 matches 10 bases. V lost 0 bases to trimming and J lost 0 bases; unmatched junction nucleotides: 4. The germline V gene has CDR1 SGHVS and CDR2 FQNEAQ. The CDR3 extends over 17 amino acids. This CDR3 reads CASSLAVTGGLNTEAFF. As DNA, the CDR3 is TGTGCCAGCAGCTTAGCGGTGACAGGGGGCCTGAACACTGAAGCTTTCTTT.

This clone came up once. This chain joins TRBV11-2 and TRBJ2-7; 12 bases fit TRBD2. V shed 5 bases and J 1 base; nucleotides not matched to a gene: 6. This CDR3 spans 16 amino acids. Germline CDR1 is SGHAT and CDR2 is FQNNGV. CDR3 bases: TGTGCCAGCAGCCCCCAACTAGCGGGGGGTTCCTACGAGCAGTACTTC. It codes for CASSPQLAGGSYEQYF.

This clone has just one count. The V gene is TRBV6-1, the J gene TRBJ2-1; D unresolved. This CDR3 contains 13 residues. The germline V and J ends were trimmed by 8 bases and 0 bases, with 8 bases remaining between them. Looked up from germline, CDR1 is MNHNS and CDR2 is SASEGT. CDR3 loop: CASQLSSYNEQFF. The DNA of the CDR3 is TGTGCCAGCCAACTTAGCTCCTACAATGAGCAGTTCTTC.

The chain links TRBV7-2 to TRBJ2-1, with 8 bases that match TRBD2. Germline trimming cut 2 bases from V and 9 bases from J; bases unmatched to any gene: 6. This CDR3 has 14 residues. Germline V lookup: CDR1 SGHTA, CDR2 FQGNSA. This chain's CDR3 is CASSLSGLASEQFF. CDR3 coding DNA: TGTGCCAGCAGCTTATCCGGACTAGCTTCTGAGCAGTTCTTC.

The chain has TRBV30 and TRBJ2-7; TRBD2 might be the D (6 bases). The CDR3 sequence is 13 residues long. Trimming shortened V by 4 bases and J by 0 bases, and 10 bases separated the two germline ends. Germline CDR1 and CDR2: GTSNPN and SVGIG (reference sequence). The CDR3 sequence: CAWIADSSYEQYF. The CDR3 DNA follows: TGTGCCTGGATAGCGGATAGCTCCTACGAGCAGTACTTC.

The rearrangement links TRBV5-8 to TRBJ1-2, with no clear D. This CDR3 is 15 amino acids long. CDR1 and CDR2 from the germline V gene are SGHTS and YDEGEE. V lost 4 bases, J lost 1 base, and 14 bases lay in between. The CDR3: CASSPNGPLNYGYTF. CDR3 sequence (DNA): TGTGCCAGCAGCCCCAACGGGCCGCTTAACTATGGCTACACCTTC.

The chain joins TRBV2 to TRBJ2-1; unclear D gene. The CDR3 consists of 13 residues. The V and J ends lost 2 bases and 4 bases respectively, with 6 bases between them. Germline V gene sequence: CDR1 SNHLY, CDR2 FYNNEI. CDR3 in amino acids: CASSERNYNEQFF. CDR3 sequence (DNA): TGTGCCAGCAGTGAAAGGAATTACAATGAGCAGTTCTTC.